The 30 T cell receptor beta chains in this list originate from one sample, sequenced in a study of cytomegalovirus exposure and HLA in healthy donors. PCR employed 60 Vbeta and 13 Jbeta primers. The assay was immunoSEQ multiplex PCR, and TCRdb's table has in-frame clones only and misses some. The repertoire includes around 200,000 clones, around 70% of them detected once, and roughly 3% sits in the top ten. Sequencing was carried out using PBMCs. These receptors originate from a male donor in good health and CMV-seronegative.

This clone was seen a handful of times. The rearrangement joins TRBV6-5 to TRBJ1-1; tentatively, D is TRBD1 (6 bases). The V gene lost 6 bases and the J gene lost 8 bases, with 19 bases spanning the gap. The CDR3 is 14 amino acids. In germline, CDR1 is MNHEY, CDR2 SVGAGI. The CDR3 coding sequence is TGTGCCAGCAGACCGATTGGGGACATACTCGAAGCTTTCTTT. Residues: CASRPIGDILEAFF.

The chain has TRBV6-5 and TRBJ1-1, with 8 bases identical to TRBD1. The V segment lost 6 bases and the J segment 5 bases; nucleotides outside the gene matches: 8. Germline V gene data show CDR1 as MNHEY and CDR2 as SVGAGI. This CDR3 is 14 amino acids long. Here the CDR3 reads CASSDQGAGTEAFF. CDR3 in DNA: TGTGCCAGCAGCGATCAGGGGGCCGGGACTGAAGCTTTCTTT.

This clone has just a few counts. The rearrangement uses TRBV5-1 and TRBJ2-7, with 8 positions matching TRBD1. J was trimmed by 4 bases and V by 1 base; bases with no gene match: 4. This CDR3 spans 14 amino acids. The V gene's germline CDR1 is SGHRS and CDR2 YFSETQ. The CDR3 nucleotides read TGCGCCAGCAGCTTGCAGGGGGCGGGTTACGAGCAGTACTTC. Protein sequence: CASSLQGAGYEQYF.

The V and J genes are TRBV7-2 and TRBJ2-4, with TRBD2 matching 7 bases. Per germline, CDR1 SGHTA and CDR2 FQGNSA. The CDR3 has 16 residues. V trimming: 6 bases; J trimming: 7 bases; junction bases outside the gene matches: 15. The CDR3 coding sequence is TGTGCCAGCAGTTCAGTGGGGGGAGGGCCCAGGAACATTCAGTACTTC. It encodes CASSSVGGGPRNIQYF.

The rearrangement links TRBV15 to TRBJ1-2; 10 nucleotides match TRBD1. The germline CDR1 and CDR2 sequences are LNHNV and YYDKDF (reference sequence). The V and J ends lost 1 base and 3 bases, in that order; junction bases with no gene match: 5. This CDR3 is built from 16 residues. The CDR3 is CATSRATGGADYGYTF. The CDR3, as DNA: TGTGCCACCAGCAGAGCGACAGGGGGCGCTGACTATGGCTACACCTTC.

V is TRBV19 and J is TRBJ2-2; TRBD2 matches 15 bases. The trim removed 6 bases at V and 0 bases at J, leaving 5 bases unmatched. This CDR3 has 18 residues. Per germline, CDR1 LNHDA and CDR2 SQIVND (reference sequence). The CDR3 coding sequence is TGTGCCAGTAGGAGGGGACTAGCGGGAGGAACGAACACCGGGGAGCTGTTTTTT. Translation: CASRRGLAGGTNTGELFF.

This sequence joins TRBV7-2 and TRBJ2-7; possibly TRBD2 for D (6 bases). The length of the CDR3 is 14 residues. Germline loops: CDR1 SGHTA, CDR2 FQGNSA. V lost 1 base to trimming and J lost 7 bases, with 14 bases between them. The CDR3 sequence is CASSLDMGLGEQYF. The CDR3, as DNA: TGTGCCAGCAGCTTAGACATGGGACTTGGGGAGCAGTACTTC.

The rearrangement uses TRBV19 and TRBJ1-3; D is unresolved. The CDR3 has 14 residues. Germline CDR1 reads LNHDA; CDR2 reads SQIVND (reference sequence). The germline V and J ends were trimmed by 7 bases and 6 bases, with 16 bases remaining between them. In nucleotides, the CDR3 is TGTGCCAGTACGCCTGGCGGAAACCAAAACACCATATATTTT. It yields the protein CASTPGGNQNTIYF.

The chain uses TRBV28 and TRBJ1-5, with 7 bases that match TRBD1. The CDR3 consists of 15 residues. Germline V gene lookup returns CDR1 MDHEN and CDR2 SYDVKM. V lost 4 bases and J lost 3; bases outside the gene matches: 6. The CDR3 nucleotides read TGTGCCAGCAGTTACCAGACAGGGATCAATCAGCCCCAGCATTTT. Amino acids: CASSYQTGINQPQHF.

V is TRBV28 and J is TRBJ1-5, with 7 positions matching TRBD1. V lost 10 bases to trimming and J lost 5 bases; unmatched junction nucleotides: 14. The germline V gene encodes CDR1 MDHEN and CDR2 SYDVKM. The CDR3 runs to 15 residues. The CDR3 sequence is CATLDLTGSYQPQHF. The CDR3 region has the DNA TGTGCCACCCTAGACCTGACAGGGAGTTATCAGCCCCAGCATTTT.

The chain couples TRBV11-3 to TRBJ2-5, with TRBD1 identical over 7 bases. CDR3 length equals 14 residues. Germline V gene data show CDR1 as SGHNT and CDR2 as YENEEA. The V segment lost 3 bases and the J segment 2 bases; nucleotides outside the gene matches: 3. The DNA for the CDR3 is TGTGCCAGCAGCTTGGGACAGAGACAAGAGACCCAGTACTTC. Residues: CASSLGQRQETQYF.

The table lists this clone with a few counts. This chain uses TRBV6-5 with TRBJ1-2; 7 bases align to TRBD1. Looked up from germline, CDR1 is MNHEY and CDR2 is SVGAGI. V lost 2 bases and J lost 3; bases outside the gene matches: 6. This CDR3 is 15 amino acids long. Here the CDR3 DNA reads TGTGCCAGCAGTTACATAGCCAGGGGGGACTATGGCTACACCTTC. This encodes CASSYIARGDYGYTF.

The chain is built from TRBV5-1 and TRBJ1-2; D call uncertain. From germline, CDR1 is SGHRS and CDR2 YFSETQ. The CDR3 totals 12 residues. The V end was cut by 0 bases, the J end by 4 bases, with 4 bases between. The DNA of the CDR3 is TGCGCCAGCAGCTTGGACAGCTATGGCTACACCTTC. Translation: CASSLDSYGYTF. The full variable domain, completed using reference TRBV5-1 and TRBJ1-2, is KAGVTQTPRYLIKTRGQQVTLSCSPISGHRSVSWYQQTPGQGLQFLFEYFSETQRNKGNFPGRFSGRQFSNSRSEMNVSTLELGDSALYLCASSLDSYGYTFGSGTRLTVV.

The rearrangement joins TRBV28 to TRBJ2-1; 8 bases agree with TRBD2. Germline assignment: CDR1 MDHEN and CDR2 SYDVKM. The CDR3 has 14 residues. The junction had 2 bases not matched to a gene; V was cut back by 3 bases and J by 4 bases. CDR3 in amino acids: CASSLGLGYNEQFF. The CDR3 DNA follows: TGTGCCAGCAGTTTGGGACTAGGGTACAATGAGCAGTTCTTC.

The chain employs TRBV6-4 and TRBJ2-3; no clear D gene. Germline CDR1 reads MRHNA; CDR2 reads SNTAGT. The CDR3 is 14 amino acids. V lost 2 bases, J lost 1 base, and 7 bases lay in between. The CDR3 loop reads CASSDLGGTDTQYF. Written as DNA, the CDR3 is TGTGCCAGCAGTGACCTGGGCGGCACAGATACGCAGTATTTT.

The chain joins TRBV20-1 to TRBJ2-1; D unclear. The V end lost 5 bases, the J end lost 7 bases, and 6 bases lay between the germline ends. The CDR3 is 10 amino acids. Per germline, CDR1 DFQATT and CDR2 SNEGSKA (reference sequence). CDR3 loop: CSAADNEQFF. CDR3 DNA sequence: TGCAGTGCTGCAGATAATGAGCAGTTCTTC.

The chain carries TRBV4-3 and TRBJ1-2; tentative D call: TRBD1 (5 bases). V lost 0 bases, J lost 5 bases, and 16 bases lay in between. The CDR3 totals 16 residues. CDR1 and CDR2 (germline): LGHNA, YSLEER. For the CDR3, the DNA is TGCGCCAGCAGCCAAGACGTGCGGGGGACTGGGTATGGCTACACCTTC. Translated, it gives CASSQDVRGTGYGYTF.

This rearrangement joins TRBV25-1 to TRBJ2-2; weak D call: TRBD1 (5 bases). V was clipped by 1 base and J by 8 bases, with 17 bases between them. Germline V lookup: CDR1 MGHDK, CDR2 SYGVNS. CDR3 length equals 16 residues. Here the CDR3 reads CASSEFRQGGRGELFF. DNA of the CDR3: TGTGCCAGCAGTGAATTTCGTCAGGGTGGGCGAGGGGAGCTGTTTTTT.

The rearrangement links TRBV5-6 to TRBJ2-5, with TRBD2 identical over 8 bases. The J call may be faulty, since TRBJ2-7 better matches the DNA end. Germline CDR1 reads SGHDT; CDR2 reads YYEEEE. This CDR3 contains 16 residues. CDR3 nucleotides: TGTGCCAGCAGCCCCCCCCAGCGGGGGCTCTCCTACGAGCAGTACTTC. This gives the protein CASSPPQRGLSYEQYF.

The chain is built from TRBV30 and TRBJ1-3; D gene ambiguous. The CDR3 has 12 residues. The germline gives CDR1 GTSNPN, CDR2 SVGIG (reference sequence). Trimming stripped 5 bases from V and 4 bases from J, with 9 bases between. CDR3 nucleotides: TGTGCCTGGTCCCCCTTCGGAAACACCATATATTTT. Translation gives CAWSPFGNTIYF.

This chain joins TRBV30 and TRBJ1-6, with unresolved D. The CDR3 spans 13 residues. V lost 3 bases and J 8 bases, leaving 11 bases between the germline ends. Germline CDR1 GTSNPN, CDR2 SVGIG (reference sequence). The CDR3 reads CAWRGGLDSPLHF. The CDR3 nucleotides are TGTGCCTGGAGGGGTGGGCTGGATTCACCCCTCCACTTT.

The chain carries TRBV12-5 and TRBJ2-1; 10 bases are a match to TRBD2. V lost 2 bases, J lost 3 bases, and 7 bases stayed unmatched. Germline values: CDR1 LGHNT, CDR2 FRNRAP. The CDR3 has 17 amino acids. The CDR3 DNA is TGTGCTAGTGGTTTGTGGCTAGCGGGAGATAGCTACAATGAGCAGTTCTTC. Its translation: CASGLWLAGDSYNEQFF.

CDR3 region: CASSFSGSGANEQFF. As DNA, the CDR3 is TGTGCCAGCAGTTTTAGCGGGAGTGGTGCCAATGAGCAGTTCTTC. V usage is TRBV27 and J usage is TRBJ2-1; the match to TRBD2 covers 9 bases. The CDR3 contains 15 residues. The ends lost 3 bases at V and 6 bases at J; junction bases unmatched: 6. Germline V gene data show CDR1 as MNHEY and CDR2 as SMNVEV (reference sequence).

The rearrangement uses TRBV27 and TRBJ2-3; tentatively, D is TRBD1 (6 bases). This CDR3 has 15 residues. V shed 2 bases and J shed 2 bases, with 11 bases lying between them. Looked up from germline, CDR1 is MNHEY and CDR2 is SMNVEV (reference sequence). In DNA, the CDR3 is TGTGCCAGCAGTTTAGGGGGCCCCCTCACAGATACGCAGTATTTT. As protein: CASSLGGPLTDTQYF.

V usage is TRBV6-5 and J usage is TRBJ1-5, with TRBD1 matching 9 bases. Per germline, CDR1 MNHEY and CDR2 SVGAGI. This CDR3 contains 16 residues. V lost 3 bases to trimming and J lost 4 bases; unmatched junction nucleotides: 7. CDR3 amino acids: CASSYYGTGLNQPQHF. DNA of the CDR3: TGTGCCAGCAGTTATTACGGGACAGGGCTGAATCAGCCCCAGCATTTT.

As to this clone: A junction boundary mismatches the germline segment, possibly from a read error. The CDR3 here is CASSRLILRGSYNEQLF. The CDR3 DNA reads TGCGCCAGCAGCCGCCTAATCCTCAGGGGCTCCTACAATGAGCAGCTCTTC. The V gene is TRBV5-1, the J gene TRBJ2-1, with D perhaps matching TRBD1 (6 bases). The V gene's germline CDR1 is SGHRS and CDR2 YFSETQ. The CDR3 contains 17 residues.

The chain joins TRBV28 to TRBJ2-7; TRBD2 agrees at 7 bases. The germline CDR1 and CDR2 sequences are MDHEN and SYDVKM. With V trimmed by 8 bases and J by 5 bases, 9 bases remained unmatched. The CDR3 runs to 13 residues. DNA of the CDR3: TGTGCCAGCCGCTATGCCGGGACTAACGAGCAGTACTTC. Translated: CASRYAGTNEQYF.

The V gene is TRBV10-2, the J gene TRBJ1-5; 9 positions match TRBD1. The CDR3 loop spans 15 amino acids. The germline V gene has CDR1 WSHSY and CDR2 SAAADI. V was clipped by 6 bases and J by 3 bases; unmatched bases: 6. The CDR3: CASSSTGGLNQPQHF. In DNA form, the CDR3 reads TGCGCCAGCAGCTCGACAGGGGGACTCAATCAGCCCCAGCATTTT.

This clone occurred a few times. This sequence joins TRBV6-5 and TRBJ2-7; no clear D gene. CDR3 length: 12 residues. The germline CDR1 and CDR2 sequences are MNHEY and SVGAGI. Trimming took 4 bases from V and 0 from J, leaving 4 bases between them. CDR3 region: CASSSHSYEQYF. The CDR3 nucleotides are TGTGCCAGCAGTTCCCACTCCTACGAGCAGTACTTC.

As concerns this clone: The junction departs from germline at one end; a sequencing error may be responsible. The V and J genes are TRBV7-9 and TRBJ1-2, with a weak D call TRBD1 (5 bases). From germline, CDR1 is SEHNR and CDR2 FQNEAQ (reference sequence). CDR3 length: 18 amino acids. The chain's CDR3 is CSSSLTPGLLGTNYGYTF. In nucleotides, the CDR3 is TGTTCCAGCAGCTTAACACCAGGGCTCCTGGGGACTAACTATGGCTACACCTTC.